The rows below give T cell receptor beta chains drawn from one sample of a study of lymphopenia after photon versus proton radiotherapy. Some clones are missing from TCRdb's copy, which holds only in-frame ones; the method was immunoSEQ multiplex PCR. The sample lists about 50,000 clones; 92% were seen once. The specimen comprised peripheral blood, sampled from a patient treated with photon-based radiotherapy. The receptors shown here come from a woman aged 35 to 49 with cholangiocarcinoma. The CDR3 runs from the conserved cysteine through the conserved F or W. A D gene is named only where the DNA matches it firmly. Part of the rows lack a size; the others show once, few, many or a class for expanded clones.

clone_size,j_call,v_call,d_call,cdr3_length,cdr3_nt,cdr3_aa
.,TRBJ2-7,TRBV5-1,TRBD2,15,TGCGCCAGCAGCTGGTCAGCGGGACGGGGAGGGGAGCAGTACTTC,CASSWSAGRGGEQYF
.,TRBJ1-4,TRBV18,TRBD1,15,TGTGCCAGCTCACCAAGAACAGGGGGCGACGAAAAACTGTTTTTT,CASSPRTGGDEKLFF
.,TRBJ1-1,TRBV2,.,13,TGTGCCAGTTATGACGGCCTGAACACTGAAGCTTTCTTT,CASYDGLNTEAFF
.,TRBJ2-7,TRBV5-6,.,13,TGTGCCAGCAGCTTGGGACAGATAGGAGAGCAGTACTTC,CASSLGQIGEQYF
.,TRBJ1-4,TRBV30,.,13,TGTGCCTGGAGCCTAGACAGAGGGGAAAAACTGTTTTTT,CAWSLDRGEKLFF
.,TRBJ2-7,TRBV5-4,.,15,TGTGCCAGCAGCTTGGAGGGGCCCCGATCCTACGAGCAGTACTTC,CASSLEGPRSYEQYF
.,TRBJ2-7,TRBV10-2,TRBD1,16,TGCGCCAGCAGTGAGTTCATGGGACAGGGGACCTACGAGCAGTACTTC,CASSEFMGQGTYEQYF
.,TRBJ1-5,TRBV19,.,11,TGTGCTATTGGCAGGGGAGCGCCCCAGCATTTT,CAIGRGAPQHF
.,TRBJ2-3,TRBV27,TRBD1,14,TGTGCCAGCAAAACCGGGACAGGGGGGGATACGCAGTATTTT,CASKTGTGGDTQYF
.,TRBJ1-2,TRBV28,.,15,TGTGCCAGCAGATCCCCCCGGGGCGGGCGTGATGGCTACACCTTC,CASRSPRGGRDGYTF
.,TRBJ2-5,TRBV7-9,.,11,TGTGCCAGCAGCTTTAGGGAGACCCAGTACTTC,CASSFRETQYF
.,TRBJ1-1,TRBV6-5,.,13,TGTGCCAGCAGTCCCGGGACGGGGACTGAAGCTTTCTTT,CASSPGTGTEAFF
.,TRBJ2-7,TRBV6-5,.,15,TGTGCCAGCAGTACCACCCCAGGGGCGGCCTACGAGCAGTACTTC,CASSTTPGAAYEQYF
.,TRBJ1-5,TRBV19,.,15,TGTGCCAGTAGTATAACTACGAGATACAATCAGCCCCAGCATTTT,CASSITTRYNQPQHF
.,TRBJ2-7,TRBV5-1,.,16,TGCGCCAGCAGCTTGGCCGGCCTAAGGAAGGACTACGAGCAGTACTTC,CASSLAGLRKDYEQYF
.,TRBJ1-5,TRBV15,.,16,TGTGCCACCAGCAGAGTGAGTCGGGACAACAATCAGCCCCAGCATTTT,CATSRVSRDNNQPQHF
.,TRBJ1-2,TRBV6-1,.,14,TGTGCCAGTACAGAGTCCCTGAACAACTATGGCTACACCTTC,CASTESLNNYGYTF
.,TRBJ2-1,TRBV5-1,TRBD1,15,TGCGCCAGCAGCTTGGAGGGGACAGGGATCAATGAGCAGTTCTTC,CASSLEGTGINEQFF
few,TRBJ1-2,TRBV30,TRBD1,14,TGTGCCTGGAGCTCCGGACAGGGGAGCTATGGCTACACCTTC,CAWSSGQGSYGYTF
.,TRBJ1-2,TRBV11-2,.,13,TGTGCCAGCAGCCCGGGACGGAACTATGGCTACACCTTC,CASSPGRNYGYTF
.,TRBJ1-2,TRBV29-1,.,11,TGCAGCGTTTTTCAGGGGCTCGGCTACACCTTC,CSVFQGLGYTF
once,TRBJ1-1,TRBV23-1,TRBD1,17,TGCGCCAGCAGTCAATCACCCAGGGACAGGGAGAACACTGAAGCTTTCTTT,CASSQSPRDRENTEAFF
.,TRBJ1-1,TRBV5-1,.,17,TGCGCCAGCAGCGACCGACAGATCGTCACCTTGAACACTGAAGCTTTCTTT,CASSDRQIVTLNTEAFF
.,TRBJ2-3,TRBV28,.,14,TGTGCCAGCAGTACTATGGGGCTCGCAGATACGCAGTATTTT,CASSTMGLADTQYF
.,TRBJ1-3,TRBV5-4,.,15,TGTGCCAGCAGCCCGGGTGGGAGGGGTGGAAACACCATATATTTT,CASSPGGRGGNTIYF
.,TRBJ1-1,TRBV7-9,TRBD1,17,TGTGCCAGCAGCCCACAAGGGACAGGAGATTTGAACACTGAAGCTTTCTTT,CASSPQGTGDLNTEAFF
.,TRBJ2-7,TRBV28,.,18,TGTGCCAGCAGTTTCAGCGCGCTCGGAAGTCTAAGCTCCTACGAGCAGTACTTC,CASSFSALGSLSSYEQYF
.,TRBJ2-1,TRBV27,TRBD1,15,TGTGCCGGAAAGGCCGGGACAGGACCCTACAATGAGCAGTTCTTC,CAGKAGTGPYNEQFF
.,TRBJ2-2,TRBV5-8,.,17,TGTGCCAGCAGCGCGGCGGGACAGATAATGAACACCGGGGAGCTGTTTTTT,CASSAAGQIMNTGELFF
.,TRBJ2-1,TRBV9,TRBD2,16,TGTGCCAGCAGCGCTAGCGGGGGGAGCTCCTACAATGAGCAGTTCTTC,CASSASGGSSYNEQFF
.,TRBJ2-1,TRBV5-3,.,20,TGTGCCAGAACTGTTATCCGACGCACAGGGAGTTTTCAAGCCTACAATGAGCAGTTCTTC,CARTVIRRTGSFQAYNEQFF
.,TRBJ2-2,TRBV13,.,16,TGTGCCAGCAGCTTAGGAGGCTACTCCCCTACCGGGGAGCTGTTTTTT,CASSLGGYSPTGELFF
.,TRBJ1-3,TRBV4-1,.,15,TGCGCCAGCAGCCAAGTCGCCGTCTCTGGAAACACCATATATTTT,CASSQVAVSGNTIYF
.,TRBJ2-1,TRBV5-1,.,13,TGCGCCAGCAGCAGGCGCCCGGCGGATGAGCAGTTCTTC,CASSRRPADEQFF
.,TRBJ1-1,TRBV7-2,TRBD1,18,TGTGCCAGCAGCTTAGCCCCACGGACAGGGGGACTGAACACTGAAGCTTTCTTT,CASSLAPRTGGLNTEAFF
.,TRBJ2-5,TRBV15,.,11,TGTGCCACCCGCTACAGGGAGACCCAGTACTTC,CATRYRETQYF
.,TRBJ1-5,TRBV28,.,14,TGTGCCATCAGACTGGGGGGGAGGAATCAGCCCCAGCATTTT,CAIRLGGRNQPQHF
.,TRBJ2-7,TRBV7-7,.,15,TGTGCTAGCAGCCCGCGTCGCAGGGCCCCCTACGAGCAGTACTTC,CASSPRRRAPYEQYF
.,TRBJ1-1,TRBV19,TRBD1,15,TGTGCCAGTGTCGGGACAGGGGGCAGTTGGACTGAAGCTTTCTTT,CASVGTGGSWTEAFF
once,TRBJ2-7,TRBV7-9,.,15,TGTGCCAGCAGCTTACCCGGGGGCCGAAACTACGAGCAGTACTTC,CASSLPGGRNYEQYF
.,TRBJ2-1,TRBV4-2,.,16,TGTGCCAGCAGCCAAGAAAGGCTAGCGTTATACAATGAGCAGTTCTTC,CASSQERLALYNEQFF
medium-sized,TRBJ1-2,TRBV7-9,.,11,TGTGCCAGCAGCGGAGGGTATGGCTACACCTTC,CASSGGYGYTF
.,TRBJ2-7,TRBV6-6,.,14,TGTGCCAGCAGTTACAGCTTTCCTCGGGACGAGCAGTACTTC,CASSYSFPRDEQYF
.,TRBJ2-7,TRBV13,.,12,TGTGCCAGCAGCTCCAAATTGGGCGAGCAGTACTTC,CASSSKLGEQYF
.,TRBJ2-7,TRBV5-1,.,15,TGCGCCAGCAGCTTGGACAGCCCCACCGGGGACGAGCAGTACTTC,CASSLDSPTGDEQYF
.,TRBJ1-6,TRBV4-1,.,15,TGCGCCAGCAGCCTGGAGTTCTCCTATAATTCACCCCTCCACTTT,CASSLEFSYNSPLHF
.,TRBJ2-2,TRBV6-1,.,15,TGTGCCAGCAGTTTTGCGGGGCCGAACACCGGGGAGCTGTTTTTT,CASSFAGPNTGELFF
.,TRBJ2-3,TRBV7-2,TRBD2,16,TGTGCCAGCAGCCACCTTAGCGGGGCCCGCACAGATACGCAGTATTTT,CASSHLSGARTDTQYF
.,TRBJ2-7,TRBV7-2,TRBD1,14,TGTGCCAGCAGCCACAACAGGGGAGCCTACGAGCAGTACTTC,CASSHNRGAYEQYF
.,TRBJ1-3,TRBV29-1,.,11,TGCAGCGTTTGGAGTGGAAACACCATATATTTT,CSVWSGNTIYF
.,TRBJ2-7,TRBV5-1,.,16,TGCGCCAGCAGCTTGGCCAGTGCATTAAGGACCTCCGAGCAGTACTTC,CASSLASALRTSEQYF
.,TRBJ1-3,TRBV9,.,17,TGTGCCAGCAGCGTAGCTGTTCAGGCTCGCTCTGGAAACACCATATATTTT,CASSVAVQARSGNTIYF
.,TRBJ2-2,TRBV6-1,.,15,TGTGCCAGCTCATCCCTAGTAAGCGGCAACGGGGAGCTGTTTTTT,CASSSLVSGNGELFF
.,TRBJ2-1,TRBV9,TRBD2,16,TGTGCCAGCAGCCCGGTTAGCGGGAGGTTCGCTAATGAGCAGTTCTTC,CASSPVSGRFANEQFF
.,TRBJ1-1,TRBV4-3,.,13,TGCGCCAGCAGCGACAGCCTGAACACTGAAGCTTTCTTT,CASSDSLNTEAFF
once,TRBJ1-2,TRBV18,.,13,TGTGCCAGCTCACCGCGGACGGCCGATGGCTACACCTTC,CASSPRTADGYTF
.,TRBJ2-3,TRBV5-1,.,16,TGCGCCAGCAGGACAGGGGTTTTAGCGGGGATAGATACGCAGTATTTT,CASRTGVLAGIDTQYF
.,TRBJ1-2,TRBV4-1,.,13,TGCGCCAGCAGCCAATTACAGGGCTATGGCTACACCTTC,CASSQLQGYGYTF
.,TRBJ1-5,TRBV28,.,13,TGTGCCAGCAGCCCTAGCGGCAATCAGCCCCAGCATTTT,CASSPSGNQPQHF